Included here is one TCR beta chain sequence, with context. These data originate in a study of technical replicates of blood from four donors. Clones were sequenced by immunoSEQ multiplex PCR, and TCRdb holds only the in-frame ones, with some missing. The table shows about 84,000 clones, with 95% to 98% occurring only once. The CDR3 totals 15 residues. Germline-derived CDR1 and CDR2 are SGDLS and YYNGEE. Trimming left V 1 base short and J 0 bases short, with 8 bases between. This sequence joins TRBV9 and TRBJ2-1, with D unclear. The receptor was isolated from a human donor in good health. Sample: T cells isolated from PBMCs. The CDR3 DNA is TGTGCCAGCAGCGTATCGGAGATCTCCTACAATGAGCAGTTCTTC. Protein: CASSVSEISYNEQFF.